This T cell receptor (beta chain) emerged from a study of cytomegalovirus exposure and HLA in healthy donors. Here immunoSEQ multiplex PCR was the method, and the copy in TCRdb shows in-frame clones only, minus some. This sample carries around 300,000 clones, around 89% of them seen once, and the ten largest clones take about 0.99%. Findings of the study overall: In a later analysis, first-cohort TCR clusters were found to tend to co-occur in the approximately 120 validation repertoires. Listed as cytomegalovirus-associated were 150 or so TCR beta chains. In vitro, three CMV-associated chains proved specific for CMV antigens.

The donors were part of the validation cohort, which consisted of roughly 120 subjects and was separate from the first cohort of about 650 subjects. CDR3 length equals 15 residues. Germline assignment: CDR1 ENHRY and CDR2 SYGVKD. V was shortened by 10 bases and J by 0 bases, with 18 bases between the two germline ends. On this clone itself: Its antigen is not known.

The TCR was taken from a woman between 18 and 29 years old in good health and CMV-seronegative. The specimen was PBMCs. The genes are TRBV10-3 and TRBJ1-2, with a weak D call TRBD1 (6 bases). The CDR3 DNA is TGTGCCACCGAAAGGGACATCGGAGCTAACTATGGCTACACCTTC. It specifies CATERDIGANYGYTF.